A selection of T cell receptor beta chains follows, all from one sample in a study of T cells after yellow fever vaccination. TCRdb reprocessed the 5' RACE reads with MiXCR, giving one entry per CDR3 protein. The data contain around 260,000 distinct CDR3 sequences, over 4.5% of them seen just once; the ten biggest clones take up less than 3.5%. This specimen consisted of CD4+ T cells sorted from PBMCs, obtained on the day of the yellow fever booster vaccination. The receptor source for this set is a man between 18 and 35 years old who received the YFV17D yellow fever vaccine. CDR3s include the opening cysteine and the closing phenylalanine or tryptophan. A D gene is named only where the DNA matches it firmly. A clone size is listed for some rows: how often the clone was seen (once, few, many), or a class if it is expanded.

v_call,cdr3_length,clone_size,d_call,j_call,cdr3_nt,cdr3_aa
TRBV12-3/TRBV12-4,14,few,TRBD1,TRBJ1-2,TGTGCCAGCAGTTTAGAGGGGGCGCGTGGTGGCTACACCTTC,CASSLEGARGGYTF
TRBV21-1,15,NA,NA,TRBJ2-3,TGTGCCAGCAGCAAAATCGGCGAGTGCACAGATACGCAGTATTTT,CASSKIGECTDTQYF
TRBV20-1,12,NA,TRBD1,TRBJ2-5,TGCAGTGCTAGGGACAGGGGAGAGACCCAGTACTTC,CSARDRGETQYF
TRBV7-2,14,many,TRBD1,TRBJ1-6,TGTGCCAGCAGCTCACAGGGGGGAAGTTCACCCCTCCACTTT,CASSSQGGSSPLHF
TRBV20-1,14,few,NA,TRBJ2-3,TGCAGTGCTAAGGAGGGGGCGTCCACAGATACGCAGTATTTT,CSAKEGASTDTQYF
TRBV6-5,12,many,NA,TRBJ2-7,TGTGCCAGCAGTTACGTAGGGAACGAGCAGTACTTC,CASSYVGNEQYF
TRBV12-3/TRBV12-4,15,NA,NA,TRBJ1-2,TGTGCCAGCAGTTCGGCTACCGGGACACGCTATGGCTACACCTTC,CASSSATGTRYGYTF
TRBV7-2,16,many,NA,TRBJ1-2,TGTGCCAGCAGCTTAGGTTTGGGGGCATCGGGCTATGGCTACACCTTC,CASSLGLGASGYGYTF
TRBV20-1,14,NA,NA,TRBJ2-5,TGCAGTGCTAGTCGCCCGGGATTCCAAGAGACCCAGTACTTC,CSASRPGFQETQYF
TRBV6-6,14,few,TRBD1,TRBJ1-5,TGTGCCAGCAGTGGGGACAGGGCGGGTCAGCCCCAGCATTTT,CASSGDRAGQPQHF
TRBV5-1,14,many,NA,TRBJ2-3,TGCGCCAGCAGCACGCATCTGGGGCCAGATACGCAGTATTTT,CASSTHLGPDTQYF
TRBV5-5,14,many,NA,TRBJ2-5,TGTGCCAGCAGCCAGGGACCGATGCAAGAGACCCAGTACTTC,CASSQGPMQETQYF
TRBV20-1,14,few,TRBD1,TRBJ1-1,TGCAGTGCTTTTCAGACAGGGAGGTACACTGAAGCTTTCTTT,CSAFQTGRYTEAFF
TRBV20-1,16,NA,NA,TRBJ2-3,TGCAGTGCTAGAGATAGGACCCTGGATAGCACAGATACGCAGTATTTT,CSARDRTLDSTDTQYF
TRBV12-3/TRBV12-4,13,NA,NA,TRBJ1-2,TGTGCCAGCAGGGGTTCGTCCCGCTATGGCTACACCTTC,CASRGSSRYGYTF
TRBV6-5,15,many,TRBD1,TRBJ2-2,TGTGCCAGCAGCAATACAGGGGGTTCGATCGGGGAGCTGTTTTTT,CASSNTGGSIGELFF
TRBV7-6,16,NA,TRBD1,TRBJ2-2,TGTGCCAGCAGCTTAGTTGTGACAGGGGGCGCCGGGGAGCTGTTTTTT,CASSLVVTGGAGELFF
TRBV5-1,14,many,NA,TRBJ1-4,TGCGCCAGCAGCTTGATGGCGGCAGGCGAAAAACTGTTTTTT,CASSLMAAGEKLFF
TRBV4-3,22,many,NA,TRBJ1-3,TGCGCCAGCAGCCAAGATCCGAGAAATAGAGGACGGACCCTAGACTCTGGAAACACCATATATTTT,CASSQDPRNRGRTLDSGNTIYF
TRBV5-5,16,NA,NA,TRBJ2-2,TGTGCCAGCAGCGGAACAGTCTACGCGAACACCGGGGAGCTGTTTTTT,CASSGTVYANTGELFF